One T cell receptor beta chain is described in this entry. This specimen comes from a study of blood T cell repertoires in COVID-19. Sequencing used immunoSEQ multiplex PCR; TCRdb keeps in-frame clones, though not all of them. This table has fewer than 500,000 clones, roughly 90% appearing once. Seattle patients were enrolled while actively infected and followed longitudinally. The CDR3 consists of 17 residues. After removal of 4 bases from V and 1 base from J, the junction contained 10 bases not matched to a gene. Looked up from germline, CDR1 is MGHRA and CDR2 is YSYEKL. The sequencing input was peripheral blood. The chain combines TRBV4-1 with TRBJ2-1; 7 bases map to TRBD2. This clonotype originated in a man between 18 and 35 years old with COVID-19, enrolled during active disease. The CDR3 is CASSLQLGGSSYNEQFF. The CDR3 nucleotides are TGCGCCAGCAGCCTTCAGCTCGGGGGGTCTTCCTACAATGAGCAGTTCTTC.